This passage covers 14 T cell receptor beta chains from one sample sequenced in a study of T cells in placental villitis. Sequencing used immunoSEQ v4. Assay used: immunoSEQ multiplex PCR; TCRdb lists only in-frame clones, some missing. The sample has about 6,000 clones, about 77% seen once. Source material: placental tissue containing maternal and fetal cells. The receptors stem from a human patient with infectious villitis; the placental T cells may come from both mother and fetus.

This clone has only a few counts. The chain carries TRBV5-6 and TRBJ1-4; 8 bases are a match to TRBD1. Trimming took 3 bases from V and 4 from J; bases not matched to a gene: 5. The CDR3 covers 15 residues. Germline CDR1 is SGHDT and CDR2 is YYEEEE. This chain's CDR3 is CASSSRGLVNEKLFF. DNA for the CDR3: TGTGCCAGCAGCTCCAGGGGGCTCGTTAATGAAAAACTGTTTTTT.

The rearrangement links TRBV6-5 to TRBJ1-6; 9 bases fit TRBD1. CDR1 is MNHEY and CDR2 is SVGAGI in the germline V gene. The CDR3 sequence is 16 residues long. V dropped 0 bases and J dropped 3; count of bases not matched to a gene: 0. CDR3 nucleotide sequence: TGTGCCAGCAGTTACTCGACAGGGGGCTATAATTCACCCCTCCACTTT. Amino acids: CASSYSTGGYNSPLHF.

The V and J genes are TRBV7-9 and TRBJ1-6, with D perhaps TRBD1 (5 bases). CDR1 SEHNR and CDR2 FQNEAQ come from the germline V gene (reference sequence). CDR3 length: 14 amino acids. The V end was cut by 3 bases, the J end by 8 bases, with 11 bases between. CDR3 DNA: TGTGCCAGCAGCTTGAAGGACAATTATTCACCCCTCCACTTT. Translating gives CASSLKDNYSPLHF.

V and J are TRBV6-1 and TRBJ2-1, with TRBD1 matching 7 bases. This CDR3 region has 16 residues. Per the germline V gene, CDR1 is MNHNS and CDR2 is SASEGT. V was clipped by 0 bases and J by 4 bases; unmatched bases: 6. Written as DNA, the CDR3 is TGTGCCAGCAGTGAAGCTGGGACAGCAACGTACAATGAGCAGTTCTTC. Its protein is CASSEAGTATYNEQFF.

The chain carries TRBV9 and TRBJ1-2; no firm D call. This CDR3 has 16 residues. V was cut by 4 bases and J by 6 bases, with 22 bases left in between. CDR1 is SGDLS, CDR2 YYNGEE, per germline. CDR3 region: CASSPRAEKLPHGYTF. CDR3 DNA sequence: TGTGCCAGCAGCCCCCGGGCCGAAAAACTCCCTCATGGCTACACCTTC.

This rearrangement joins TRBV28 to TRBJ1-4; D is uncertain. Germline values: CDR1 MDHEN, CDR2 SYDVKM. V was shortened by 4 bases and J by 4 bases, with 16 bases between the two germline ends. The CDR3 extends over 16 amino acids. CDR3 amino acids: CASSSSSDLDNEKLFF. The CDR3 nucleotides read TGTGCCAGCAGTTCCTCATCGGACCTAGATAATGAAAAACTGTTTTTT.

This chain uses TRBV24-1 with TRBJ1-2; D is uncertain. V was trimmed by 1 base and J by 6 bases, leaving 5 bases between them. The CDR3 is made up of 12 amino acids. Germline CDR1 KGHDR, CDR2 SFDVKD. The CDR3 reads CATSDFTHGYTF. In DNA form, the CDR3 reads TGTGCCACCAGTGATTTCACCCATGGCTACACCTTC.

This sequence joins TRBV3-1 (or the pseudogene TRBV3-2) and TRBJ1-2, with a tentative D call TRBD1 (5 bases). CDR1 is LGHDT, CDR2 YNNKEL, per germline (reference sequence). CDR3 size: 12 residues. The ends were cut back, 1 base at V and 8 bases at J, with 8 bases in the middle. The CDR3 here is CASSQAGEGYTF. The CDR3 nucleotides are TGTGCCAGCAGCCAAGCGGGGGAGGGCTACACCTTC.

This rearrangement joins TRBV6-5 to TRBJ1-4, with D tentatively TRBD1 (6 bases). Germline values: CDR1 MNHEY, CDR2 SVGAGI. The CDR3 sequence is 14 residues long. V was trimmed by 6 bases and J by 3 bases, leaving 11 bases between them. For the CDR3, the DNA is TGTGCCAGCAGCCGGACAGCTGCTAATGAAAAACTGTTTTTT. Translation gives CASSRTAANEKLFF.

This clone appeared once. The chain recombines TRBV20-1 with TRBJ1-1; TRBD1 matches at 9 bases. Trimming cost V 3 bases and J 8 bases; bases outside gene matches: 13. CDR1 and CDR2 from the germline V gene are DFQATT and SNEGSKA (reference sequence). There are 15 residues in the CDR3. The chain's CDR3 is CSASPGTGTTEEAFF. CDR3 bases: TGCAGTGCTAGTCCCGGGACAGGGACCACCGAGGAAGCTTTCTTT.

This chain uses TRBV7-2 with TRBJ2-3; 10 bases match TRBD2. The germline CDR1 and CDR2 sequences are SGHTA and FQGNSA. There are 17 residues in the CDR3. V trimming: 5 bases; J trimming: 2 bases; junction bases outside the gene matches: 10. CDR3 sequence (DNA): TGTGCCAGCAGCCTCCGGACTAGCGGAGGCATCACAGATACGCAGTATTTT. Translated, it gives CASSLRTSGGITDTQYF. Based on the CDR3 plus reference TRBV7-2 and TRBJ2-3, the full variable domain is GAGVSQSPSNKVTEKGKDVELRCDPISGHTALYWYRQSLGQGLEFLIYFQGNSAPDKSGLPSDRFSAERTGGSVSTLTIQRTQQEDSAVYLCASSLRTSGGITDTQYFGPGTRLTVL.

The rearrangement links TRBV2 to TRBJ2-7; D perhaps matches TRBD2 (5 bases). V was trimmed by 2 bases and J by 0 bases, leaving 11 bases between them. Germline V gene lookup returns CDR1 SNHLY and CDR2 FYNNEI. The CDR3 is made up of 15 amino acids. CDR3 amino acids: CASSESPGSSYEQYF. In nucleotides, the CDR3 is TGTGCCAGCAGTGAATCCCCTGGGAGCTCCTACGAGCAGTACTTC.

This clone was counted between two and nine times. The chain links TRBV3-1 (or the pseudogene TRBV3-2) to TRBJ1-1, with a possible D match to TRBD1 (6 bases). The CDR3 loop spans 14 amino acids. Germline CDR1 LGHDT, CDR2 YNNKEL (reference sequence). Trimming shortened V by 1 base and J by 10 bases, and 16 bases separated the two germline ends. CDR3 region: CASSQGRQGLGAFF. The CDR3 DNA follows: TGTGCCAGCAGCCAAGGGCGGCAGGGGTTGGGAGCTTTCTTT.

This clone was seen a few times. The J gene is TRBJ2-2, the V gene TRBV7-8; D possibly corresponds to TRBD2 (5 bases). The CDR3 has 20 residues. The germline CDR1 and CDR2 sequences are SGHVS and FQNEAQ. Trimming stripped 2 bases from V and 4 bases from J, with 26 bases between. The chain's CDR3 is CASSLTSGGRGRPGTGELFF. The CDR3 DNA is TGTGCCAGCAGCTTAACAAGCGGTGGGCGAGGGCGGCCGGGCACCGGGGAGCTGTTTTTT.